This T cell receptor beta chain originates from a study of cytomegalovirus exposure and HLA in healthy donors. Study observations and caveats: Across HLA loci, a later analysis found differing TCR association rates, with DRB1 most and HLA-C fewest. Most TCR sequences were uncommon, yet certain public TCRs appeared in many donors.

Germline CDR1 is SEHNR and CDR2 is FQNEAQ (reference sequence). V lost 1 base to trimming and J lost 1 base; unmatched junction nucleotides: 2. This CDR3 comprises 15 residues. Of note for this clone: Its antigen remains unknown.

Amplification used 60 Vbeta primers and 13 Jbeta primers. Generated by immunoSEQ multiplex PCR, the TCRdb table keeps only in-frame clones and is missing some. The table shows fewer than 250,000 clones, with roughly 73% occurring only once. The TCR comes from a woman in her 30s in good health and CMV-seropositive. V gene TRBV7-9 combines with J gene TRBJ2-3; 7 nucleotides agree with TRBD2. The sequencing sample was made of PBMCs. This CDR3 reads CASSLVTSGTDTQYF. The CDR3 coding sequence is TGTGCCAGCAGCTTAGTTACTAGCGGCACAGATACGCAGTATTTT.